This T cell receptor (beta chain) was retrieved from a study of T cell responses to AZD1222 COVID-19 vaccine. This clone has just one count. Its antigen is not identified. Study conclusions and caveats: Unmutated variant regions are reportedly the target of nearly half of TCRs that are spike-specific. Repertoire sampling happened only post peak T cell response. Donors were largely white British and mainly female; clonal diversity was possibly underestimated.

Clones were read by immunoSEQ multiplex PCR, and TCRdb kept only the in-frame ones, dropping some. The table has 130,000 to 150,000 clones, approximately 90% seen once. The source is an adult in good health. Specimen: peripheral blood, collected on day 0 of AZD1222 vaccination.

The CDR3, as DNA: TGTGCCAGTAGTATAGAGCCGGGCTACGAGCAGTACTTC. Amino acids: CASSIEPGYEQYF. This sequence joins TRBV19 and TRBJ2-7, with D unresolved. The CDR3 loop spans 13 amino acids. The germline V gene encodes CDR1 LNHDA and CDR2 SQIVND (reference sequence). V was clipped by 0 bases and J by 3 bases, with 6 bases between them.